The 20 T cell receptor beta chains reported below all come from one sample, sequenced in a study of blood T cell repertoires in COVID-19. Clones were sequenced by immunoSEQ multiplex PCR, and TCRdb holds only the in-frame ones, with some missing. The sample lists some 330,000 clones; over 75% were seen once. Sequencing was performed on PBMCs or T cells enriched from blood (not recorded which). The receptors originated from a man in his thirties or forties who had recovered from COVID-19.

The chain employs TRBV7-9 and TRBJ2-1; 11 bases map to TRBD2. V was pared by 2 bases and J by 7 bases, with 4 bases of the junction left unmatched. CDR1 is SEHNR and CDR2 is FQNEAQ in the germline V gene (reference sequence). The CDR3 length is 15 residues. The CDR3 loop reads CASSLIAGGPNEQFF. The CDR3 DNA reads as TGTGCCAGCAGCTTAATAGCGGGGGGGCCTAATGAGCAGTTCTTC. The full variable domain, its missing parts supplied by reference TRBV7-9 and TRBJ2-1, is DTGVSQNPRHKITKRGQNVTFRCDPISEHNRLYWYRQTLGQGPEFLTYFQNEAQLEKSRLLSDRFSAERPKGSFSTLEIQRTEQGDSAMYLCASSLIAGGPNEQFFGPGTRLTVL.

This sequence joins TRBV21-1 and TRBJ1-4. TRBV21-1 is reported as a pseudogene. This CDR3 contains 18 residues. CDR3 region: CASRYLRGRRSTNEKLFF. CDR3 nucleotides: TGTGCCAGCAGGTACCTGCGGGGGCGCAGGTCAACTAATGAAAAACTGTTTTTT.

This clone was seen more than once but under ten times. The CDR3: CASRGSGEQYF. In nucleotides, the CDR3 is TGTGCCAGCAGGGGGTCGGGAGAGCAGTACTTC. The gene calls are TRBV2 and TRBJ2-7, with a tentative D call TRBD2 (5 bases). Germline V CDR1 and CDR2: SNHLY, FYNNEI. V dropped 6 bases and J dropped 7 bases, with 10 bases sitting between them. The CDR3 has 11 amino acids.

The CDR3 bases are TGCGCCAGCAGCCCTGGGACAGCTACCTTTTACGAGCAGTACTTC. Protein product: CASSPGTATFYEQYF. The gene calls are TRBV5-1 and TRBJ2-7, with 7 bases aligning to TRBD1. V trimming: 4 bases; J trimming: 4 bases; junction bases outside the gene matches: 11. In germline, CDR1 is SGHRS, CDR2 YFSETQ. The CDR3 contains 15 residues. Looking up the rest from reference TRBV5-1 and TRBJ2-7 gives the full variable domain: KAGVTQTPRYLIKTRGQQVTLSCSPISGHRSVSWYQQTPGQGLQFLFEYFSETQRNKGNFPGRFSGRQFSNSRSEMNVSTLELGDSALYLCASSPGTATFYEQYFGPGTRLTVT.

The J gene is TRBJ2-7, the V gene TRBV6-5; a weak D match, TRBD2 (6 bases). The length of the CDR3 is 15 residues. Trimming stripped 1 base from V and 0 bases from J, with 10 bases between. Germline loops: CDR1 MNHEY, CDR2 SVGAGI. The CDR3 DNA reads TGTGCCAGCAGTTACTTTGCGGGGTCCTCCTACGAGCAGTACTTC. It specifies CASSYFAGSSYEQYF.

V usage is TRBV3-1 (or the pseudogene TRBV3-2) and J usage is TRBJ2-3, with 9 bases identical to TRBD2. This CDR3 has 17 residues. Germline values: CDR1 LGHDT, CDR2 YNNKEL (reference sequence). J was trimmed by 1 base and V by 0 bases; bases with no gene match: 5. In nucleotides, the CDR3 is TGTGCCAGCAGCCAAGATCTGGCTAGCGGGGGCACAGATACGCAGTATTTT. Protein sequence: CASSQDLASGGTDTQYF.

J is TRBJ2-5 and V is TRBV5-4; 7 nucleotides line up with TRBD2. Per germline, CDR1 SGHNT and CDR2 YYREEE (reference sequence). J was trimmed by 4 bases and V by 3 bases; bases with no gene match: 6. CDR3 length equals 14 residues. CDR3 loop: CASSSQGGRETQYF. The CDR3 DNA reads TGTGCCAGCAGCTCCCAGGGAGGGCGAGAGACCCAGTACTTC.

V is TRBV6-5 and J is TRBJ1-2; possibly TRBD1 for D (6 bases). Germline-derived CDR1 and CDR2 are MNHEY and SVGAGI. This CDR3 has 14 amino acids. Between the trimmed V and J ends, which lost 2 bases and 2 bases, there was a span of 9 bases. CDR3 sequence reads: CASSYVDRNYGYTF. The CDR3 region has the DNA TGTGCCAGCAGTTACGTGGACAGAAACTATGGCTACACCTTC.

The chain combines TRBV4-2 with TRBJ2-5; TRBD2 agrees at 8 bases. Looked up from germline, CDR1 is LGHNA and CDR2 is YNFKEQ. This CDR3 region has 16 residues. V lost 1 base to trimming and J lost 1 base; unmatched junction nucleotides: 5. CDR3 bases: TGTGCCAGCAGCCAAGTTGCGGGGGGCCTCCAAGAGACCCAGTACTTC. Amino acid sequence: CASSQVAGGLQETQYF.

The gene calls are TRBV5-5 and TRBJ2-5, with TRBD2 matching over 10 bases. CDR1 and CDR2 (germline): SGHKS, YYEKEE (reference sequence). This CDR3 comprises 17 residues. V trimming: 0 bases; J trimming: 5 bases; junction bases outside the gene matches: 10. DNA for the CDR3: TGTGCCAGCAGCTTGGGCCTAGCGGGGGCCATCAAGGAGACCCAGTACTTC. Its protein is CASSLGLAGAIKETQYF.

The chain employs TRBV12-3 or TRBV12-4 and TRBJ1-1; the D is unclear. This CDR3 spans 12 amino acids. V was shortened by 2 bases and J by 11 bases, with 12 bases between the two germline ends. CDR3 DNA sequence: TGTGCCAGCAGTTTAACTACCCTCGACGCTTTCTTT. This sequence encodes CASSLTTLDAFF.

V gene TRBV15 combines with J gene TRBJ2-7; 13 bases agree with TRBD2. The CDR3 contains 17 residues. Trimming took 1 base from V and 1 from J; bases not matched to a gene: 4. Per germline, CDR1 LNHNV and CDR2 YYDKDF (reference sequence). The CDR3 here is CATSRGLAGGLSYEQYF. CDR3 DNA: TGTGCCACCAGCAGAGGACTAGCGGGGGGACTTTCCTACGAGCAGTACTTC.

The rearrangement uses TRBV7-9 and TRBJ2-3, with D unresolved. The germline CDR1 and CDR2 sequences are SEHNR and FQNEAQ (reference sequence). The CDR3 is 15 residues long. The V gene lost 4 bases and the J gene lost 2 bases, with 13 bases spanning the gap. The CDR3: CASSSLGDTTDTQYF. The CDR3 region has the DNA TGTGCCAGCAGCTCACTCGGAGATACCACAGATACGCAGTATTTT.

Only one count was recorded for this clone. V and J are TRBV15 and TRBJ2-7; tentative D call: TRBD2 (6 bases). Trimming stripped 5 bases from V and 3 bases from J, with 17 bases between. Looked up from germline, CDR1 is LNHNV and CDR2 is YYDKDF (reference sequence). There are 15 residues in the CDR3. Here the CDR3 DNA reads TGTGCCACCAGCGCTCACAATCGGGGGATCTACGAGCAGTACTTC. This translates into CATSAHNRGIYEQYF.

The chain employs TRBV7-9 and TRBJ1-1, with D possibly being TRBD1 (6 bases). The germline V and J ends were trimmed by 0 bases and 1 base, with 9 bases remaining between them. The germline V gene has CDR1 SEHNR and CDR2 FQNEAQ (reference sequence). This CDR3 has 15 amino acids. The DNA for the CDR3 is TGTGCCAGCAGCTTAGCCCGACAGGAGAACACTGAAGCTTTCTTT. Protein: CASSLARQENTEAFF.

V is TRBV7-8 and J is TRBJ2-1; no reliable D call. V dropped 5 bases and J dropped 6 bases, with 14 bases sitting between them. The CDR3 length is 14 residues. Per germline, CDR1 SGHVS and CDR2 FQNEAQ. For the CDR3, the DNA is TGTGCCAGCAGCCCGTGGCCCCAATCCAATGAGCAGTTCTTC. Residues: CASSPWPQSNEQFF.

The chain carries TRBV5-1 and TRBJ2-3; 9 nucleotides agree with TRBD2. In germline, CDR1 is SGHRS, CDR2 YFSETQ. This CDR3 spans 17 amino acids. With V trimmed by 1 base and J by 1 base, 7 bases remained unmatched. The chain's CDR3 is CASSLLPSGVGTDTQYF. Written as DNA, the CDR3 is TGCGCCAGCAGCTTGCTACCTAGCGGGGTGGGCACAGATACGCAGTATTTT.

This clone appeared once. The chain employs TRBV2 and TRBJ2-7; perhaps TRBD2 as D (5 bases). CDR1 and CDR2 from the germline V gene are SNHLY and FYNNEI. The CDR3 spans 12 residues. Trimming removed 10 bases at V and 2 bases at J, with 12 bases between. CDR3 DNA: TGTGCCACCTCGGGATCCCCCTACGAGCAGTACTTC. This gives the protein CATSGSPYEQYF.

V is TRBV7-8 and J is TRBJ1-2, with D possibly TRBD1 on 6 matching bases. The germline V gene encodes CDR1 SGHVS and CDR2 FQNEAQ. The ends were cut back, 7 bases at V and 6 bases at J, with 24 bases in the middle. The length of the CDR3 is 16 residues. CDR3 sequence reads: CASNPIWGPTPNGYTF. The CDR3 DNA follows: TGTGCCAGCAACCCAATCTGGGGGCCAACTCCGAATGGCTACACCTTC. The full variable domain, its missing parts supplied by reference TRBV7-8 and TRBJ1-2, is GAGVSQSPRYKVAKRGQDVALRCDPISGHVSLFWYQQALGQGPEFLTYFQNEAQLDKSGLPSDRFFAERPEGSVSTLKIQRTQQEDSAVYLCASNPIWGPTPNGYTFGSGTRLTVV.

The chain employs TRBV5-1 and TRBJ1-2, with D possibly matching TRBD1 (5 bases). Germline loops: CDR1 SGHRS, CDR2 YFSETQ. CDR3 size: 13 residues. Trimming removed 0 bases at V and 8 bases at J, with 11 bases between. In DNA, the CDR3 is TGCGCCAGCAGCTTGGCAGGGATTGACGGCTACACCTTC. Translated, it gives CASSLAGIDGYTF.